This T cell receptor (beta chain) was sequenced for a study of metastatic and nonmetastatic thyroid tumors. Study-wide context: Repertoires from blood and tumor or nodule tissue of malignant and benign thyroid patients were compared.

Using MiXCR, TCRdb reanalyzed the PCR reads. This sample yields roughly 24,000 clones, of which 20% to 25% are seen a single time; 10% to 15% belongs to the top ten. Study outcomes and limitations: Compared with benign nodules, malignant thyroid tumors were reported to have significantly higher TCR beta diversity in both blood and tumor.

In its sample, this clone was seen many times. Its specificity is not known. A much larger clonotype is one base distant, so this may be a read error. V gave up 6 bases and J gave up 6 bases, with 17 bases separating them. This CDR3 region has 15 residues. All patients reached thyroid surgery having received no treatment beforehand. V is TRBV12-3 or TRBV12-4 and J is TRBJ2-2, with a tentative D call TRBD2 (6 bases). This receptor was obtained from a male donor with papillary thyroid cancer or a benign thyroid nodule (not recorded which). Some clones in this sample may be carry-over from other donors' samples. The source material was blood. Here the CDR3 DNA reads TGTGCCAGCAGGTCGCTGGGAGGAGGACCCGGGGAGCTGTTTTTT. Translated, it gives CASRSLGGGPGELFF.